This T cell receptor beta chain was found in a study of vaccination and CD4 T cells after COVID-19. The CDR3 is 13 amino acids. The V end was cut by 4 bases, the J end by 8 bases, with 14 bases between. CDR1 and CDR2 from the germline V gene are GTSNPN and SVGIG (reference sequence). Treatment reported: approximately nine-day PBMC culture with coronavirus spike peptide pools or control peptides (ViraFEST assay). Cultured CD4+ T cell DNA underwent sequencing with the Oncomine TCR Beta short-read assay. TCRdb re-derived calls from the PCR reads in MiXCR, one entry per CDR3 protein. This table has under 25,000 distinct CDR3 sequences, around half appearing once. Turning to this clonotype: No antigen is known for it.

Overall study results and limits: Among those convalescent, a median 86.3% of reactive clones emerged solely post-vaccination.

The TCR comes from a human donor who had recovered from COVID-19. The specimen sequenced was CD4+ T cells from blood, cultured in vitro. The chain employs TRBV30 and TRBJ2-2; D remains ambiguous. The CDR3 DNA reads TGTGCCTGGAACGCACTGGGCTCGGGGGAGCTGTTTTTT. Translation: CAWNALGSGELFF.